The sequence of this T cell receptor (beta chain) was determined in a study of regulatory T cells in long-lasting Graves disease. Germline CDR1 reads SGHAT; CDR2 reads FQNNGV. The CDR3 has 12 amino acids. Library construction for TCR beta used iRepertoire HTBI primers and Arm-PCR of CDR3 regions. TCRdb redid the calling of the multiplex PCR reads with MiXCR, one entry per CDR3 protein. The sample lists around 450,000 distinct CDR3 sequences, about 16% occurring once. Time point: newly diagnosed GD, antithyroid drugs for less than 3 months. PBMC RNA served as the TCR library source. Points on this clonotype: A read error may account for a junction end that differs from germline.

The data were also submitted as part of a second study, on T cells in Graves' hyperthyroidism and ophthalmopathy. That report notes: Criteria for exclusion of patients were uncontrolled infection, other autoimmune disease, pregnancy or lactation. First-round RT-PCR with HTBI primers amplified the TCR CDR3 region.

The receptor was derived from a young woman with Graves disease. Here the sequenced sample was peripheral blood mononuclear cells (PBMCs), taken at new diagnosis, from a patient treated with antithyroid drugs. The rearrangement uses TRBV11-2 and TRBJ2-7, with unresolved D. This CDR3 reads CASSFISYEQYF. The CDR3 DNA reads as TGTGCCAGTAGCTTCATTTCCTACGAGCAGTACTTC.